This TCR beta chain was captured by sequencing in a study of blood T cell repertoires in COVID-19. Study information: Samples came from the United States, Italy and Spain, spanning acute and convalescent COVID-19. The analysed material was cDNA or gDNA that came from T cells, B-cell-depleted T cells, or PBMCs.

The germline gives CDR1 SGHNT, CDR2 YYREEE (reference sequence). The CDR3 extends over 15 amino acids. The V end lost 0 bases, the J end lost 6 bases, and 15 bases lay between the germline ends. In the original processing: By means of reference gene primer amplification, nucleated cell counts were estimated. TCRdb keeps only in-frame clones here, not all; method: immunoSEQ multiplex PCR. The V and J calls and clone size are taken from that table; D and trimming were inferred from the DNA. Of about 290,000 clones in the sample, 75% to 90% were seen once. The receptor was isolated from a man aged 40-49 years with acute or convalescent COVID-19. This chain links TRBV5-4 with TRBJ1-2; D may be TRBD1 (5 bases). The sequencing sample was made of peripheral blood. In nucleotides, the CDR3 is TGTGCCAGCAGCTTGGCGGGGAGGGGTTCGGATGGCTACACCTTC. Protein product: CASSLAGRGSDGYTF. The full variable domain, in which reference TRBV5-4 and TRBJ1-2 provide the parts outside the CDR3, is ETGVTQSPTHLIKTRGQQVTLRCSSQSGHNTVSWYQQALGQGPQFIFQYYREEENGRGNFPPRFSGLQFPNYSSELNVNALELDDSALYLCASSLAGRGSDGYTFGSGTRLTVV.